This T cell receptor (beta chain) originates from a study of blood T cell repertoires in COVID-19. Study information: Acute and convalescent COVID-19 samples came from the United States, Italy and Spain. From T cells, B-cell-depleted T cells, or PBMCs came the material, which was cDNA or gDNA.

From germline, CDR1 is MNHEY and CDR2 SVGEGT. V was clipped by 5 bases and J by 5 bases; unmatched bases: 9. This CDR3 has 15 residues. Original handling: Estimation of nucleated cell counts was performed using reference gene primer amplification. Some clones are missing from TCRdb's copy, which holds only in-frame ones; the method was immunoSEQ multiplex PCR. The V and J calls and the clone size are those of that table, but D and trimming were determined from the DNA. This repertoire shows 160,000 or so clones, roughly nine tenths found once; its top ten account for 2.5% to 3.5%. The sample comprised peripheral blood. The clonotype was recovered from a man aged 60 to 69 with acute or convalescent COVID-19. This chain joins TRBV6-2 or TRBV6-3 and TRBJ1-2; 9 bases agree with TRBD1. CDR3 sequence: CASSGGQGRSYGYTF. The CDR3 DNA reads as TGTGCCAGCAGTGGCGGACAGGGGCGGAGTTATGGCTACACCTTC.